This paragraph reports one TCR beta chain. The sample is drawn from a study of beta chain features in type 1 diabetes. Sort purity for all populations was recorded as exceeding 98%. The authors reverse transcribed all of the isolated RNA, so sequencing captured expressed TCRB transcripts. Profiling relied on immunoSEQ multiplex PCR, and the TCRdb table lists in-frame clones only, not all of them. The repertoire has roughly 140,000 clones, 7.5% to 10% of them found once; the top ten carry 0.55% to 0.75%. CDR1 and CDR2 (germline): SGHRS, YFSETQ. The CDR3 totals 10 residues. V was clipped by 2 bases and J by 10 bases, with 4 bases between them.

The clonotype comes from a man between 18 and 29 years old in good health. The sequenced material came from central memory CD4+ T cells from blood. The genes are TRBV5-1 and TRBJ1-5; D ambiguous. CDR3 sequence (DNA): TGCGCCAGCAGCTTTCAACCCCAGCATTTT. Amino acids: CASSFQPQHF.